A single sample is the source of the 28 T cell receptor beta chains below, sequenced in a study of blood T cell repertoires in COVID-19. The table came from immunoSEQ multiplex PCR; TCRdb's copy has only in-frame clones and leaves some out. This sample has 170,000 or so clones, with 65% to 90% found just once. Sample: peripheral blood. These receptors originate from a human donor in a cohort sampled during active COVID-19.

The V gene is TRBV6-1, the J gene TRBJ2-5; weak D call: TRBD1 (6 bases). The CDR3 runs to 14 residues. With 0 bases removed from V and 4 bases from J, the gap between germline ends came to 9 bases. Germline V CDR1 and CDR2: MNHNS, SASEGT. The CDR3 spells CASSEAQGIETQYF. Written as DNA, the CDR3 is TGTGCCAGCAGTGAAGCCCAGGGGATAGAGACCCAGTACTTC.

This sequence joins TRBV5-4 and TRBJ2-3; 9 nucleotides align to TRBD1. In germline, CDR1 is SGHNT, CDR2 YYREEE (reference sequence). V trimming: 1 base; J trimming: 4 bases; junction bases outside the gene matches: 7. The CDR3 runs 16 residues. The CDR3 spells CASSLRRQGVADTQYF. CDR3 sequence (DNA): TGTGCCAGCAGCTTGCGGAGACAGGGGGTTGCAGATACGCAGTATTTT. Supplemented by reference TRBV5-4 and TRBJ2-3, the full variable domain reads ETGVTQSPTHLIKTRGQQVTLRCSSQSGHNTVSWYQQALGQGPQFIFQYYREEENGRGNFPPRFSGLQFPNYSSELNVNALELDDSALYLCASSLRRQGVADTQYFGPGTRLTVL.

The gene calls are TRBV27 and TRBJ1-2, with TRBD1 matching over 7 bases. CDR1 and CDR2 (germline): MNHEY, SMNVEV (reference sequence). V lost 5 bases and J lost 5; bases outside the gene matches: 5. This CDR3 is 13 amino acids long. CDR3 nucleotide sequence: TGTGCCAGCAGTCCATCAGGGGGTTATGGCTACACCTTC. It is translated as CASSPSGGYGYTF.

The chain links TRBV5-1 to TRBJ2-1; TRBD2 aligns across 9 bases. Germline V gene sequence: CDR1 SGHRS, CDR2 YFSETQ. J was trimmed by 5 bases and V by 2 bases; bases with no gene match: 8. The CDR3 length is 16 residues. The CDR3 spells CASSFSNSGGHNEQFF. The CDR3 region has the DNA TGCGCCAGCAGCTTCTCAAATAGCGGGGGCCACAATGAGCAGTTCTTC.

The chain combines TRBV25-1 with TRBJ2-7; 9 nucleotides align to TRBD1. This CDR3 region has 13 residues. Germline trimming cut 4 bases from V and 2 bases from J; bases unmatched to any gene: 0. From germline, CDR1 is MGHDK and CDR2 SYGVNS. The DNA for the CDR3 is TGTGCCAGCAGTGGGGACAGGGCCTACGAGCAGTACTTC. Amino acids: CASSGDRAYEQYF.

A single count supports this clone. This sequence joins TRBV5-1 and TRBJ2-3; 11 bases are shared with TRBD2. V lost 3 bases, J lost 4 bases, and 7 bases stayed unmatched. This CDR3 contains 16 residues. Per the germline V gene, CDR1 is SGHRS and CDR2 is YFSETQ. The CDR3: CASSSSLAGGSDTQYF. The CDR3 DNA sequence: TGCGCCAGCAGCTCTTCCCTAGCGGGGGGATCAGATACGCAGTATTTT.

This clone was observed once. The V gene is TRBV10-3, the J gene TRBJ2-5; maybe TRBD2 (5 bases). The V gene's germline CDR1 is ENHRY and CDR2 SYGVKD. The V end lost 6 bases, the J end lost 2 bases, and 13 bases lay between the germline ends. The CDR3 loop spans 14 amino acids. In nucleotides, the CDR3 is TGTGCCATCAGACGGGATGCCTTACAAGAGACCCAGTACTTC. It encodes CAIRRDALQETQYF.

Relative to its sample, this clone is medium-sized (0.01 to 0.1%). The chain uses TRBV6-2 or TRBV6-3 and TRBJ2-2; 14 bases map to TRBD2. From germline, CDR1 is MNHEY and CDR2 SVGEGT. The CDR3 covers 16 residues. With V trimmed by 4 bases and J by 3 bases, 1 base remained unmatched. The chain's CDR3 is CASSSGLAGDTGELFF. DNA for the CDR3: TGTGCCAGCAGTTCGGGACTAGCGGGGGACACCGGGGAGCTGTTTTTT.

The gene calls are TRBV28 and TRBJ1-5; a possible D gene is TRBD1 (5 bases). CDR3 size: 13 residues. V was cut by 3 bases and J by 3 bases, with 6 bases left in between. CDR1 and CDR2 from the germline V gene are MDHEN and SYDVKM. CDR3 sequence (DNA): TGTGCCAGCAGTTTCAGGGTCAATCAGCCCCAGCATTTT. Translation gives CASSFRVNQPQHF.

The V call is TRBV7-8, the J call TRBJ2-5; 10 nucleotides match TRBD2. The CDR3 sequence is 17 residues long. V shed 5 bases, J shed 1 base, and the junction held 10 bases outside the gene matches. The germline V gene encodes CDR1 SGHVS and CDR2 FQNEAQ. Here the CDR3 DNA reads TGTGCCAGCAGCCCCCGACCACTAGCGGGGACCCAAGAGACCCAGTACTTC. This sequence encodes CASSPRPLAGTQETQYF.

This clone was seen only once. The chain employs TRBV7-2 and TRBJ1-1, with 7 bases matching TRBD1. J gave up 5 bases and V 3 bases, and 9 bases lay outside the gene matches. CDR1 is SGHTA and CDR2 is FQGNSA in the germline V gene. This CDR3 has 15 residues. In nucleotides, the CDR3 is TGTGCCAGCAGCTTGCCCGAGACAGGGCCGACTGAAGCTTTCTTT. This gives the protein CASSLPETGPTEAFF.

This clone was found a few times. J is TRBJ1-1 and V is TRBV7-2; D unclear. Per the germline V gene, CDR1 is SGHTA and CDR2 is FQGNSA. The CDR3 contains 16 residues. V dropped 0 bases and J dropped 0 bases, with 11 bases sitting between them. CDR3 loop: CASSLAQPFMNTEAFF. In DNA, the CDR3 is TGTGCCAGCAGCTTAGCACAGCCCTTCATGAACACTGAAGCTTTCTTT.

The chain employs TRBV11-3 and TRBJ2-7, with 8 bases matching TRBD2. Germline-derived CDR1 and CDR2 are SGHNT and YENEEA. The CDR3 consists of 18 residues. V shed 4 bases, J shed 2 bases, and the junction held 16 bases outside the gene matches. The CDR3 sequence: CASSSPPREGRRAYEQYF. CDR3 nucleotides: TGTGCCAGCAGCTCCCCCCCTCGGGAGGGCCGTAGGGCCTACGAGCAGTACTTC.

There are a few counts of this clone. This chain links TRBV7-9 with TRBJ2-2; 9 bases are a match to TRBD2. This CDR3 region has 17 residues. The J segment lost 1 base and the V segment lost 2 bases, leaving 5 bases of the junction unmatched. The V gene's germline CDR1 is SEHNR and CDR2 FQNEAQ (reference sequence). The CDR3 loop reads CASSLKGTSRNTGELFF. In DNA form, the CDR3 reads TGTGCCAGCAGCTTAAAGGGGACTAGCAGGAACACCGGGGAGCTGTTTTTT.

The chain recombines TRBV11-3 with TRBJ2-1; maybe TRBD1 (6 bases). Trimming cost V 4 bases and J 0 bases, with 13 bases left between them. This CDR3 has 16 amino acids. CDR1 SGHNT and CDR2 YENEEA come from the germline V gene. The CDR3 here is CASSSNGQNSYNEQFF. The CDR3 nucleotides are TGTGCCAGCAGCTCGAACGGACAGAACTCCTACAATGAGCAGTTCTTC. The whole variable domain, remainder taken from reference TRBV11-3 and TRBJ2-1, is EAGVVQSPRYKIIEKKQPVAFWCNPISGHNTLYWYLQNLGQGPELLIRYENEEAVDDSQLPKDRFSAERLKGVDSTLKIQPAELGDSAVYLCASSSNGQNSYNEQFFGPGTRLTVL.

The V gene is TRBV7-3, the J gene TRBJ2-7; TRBD1 aligns across 8 bases. In germline, CDR1 is SGHTA, CDR2 FQGTGA. V was clipped by 1 base and J by 2 bases; unmatched bases: 4. There are 15 residues in the CDR3. CDR3: CASSLIGTGAYEQYF. CDR3 in DNA: TGTGCCAGCAGCTTAATAGGGACAGGCGCCTACGAGCAGTACTTC.

V and J are TRBV6-5 and TRBJ1-2, with D perhaps TRBD1 (6 bases). Trimming left V 0 bases short and J 8 bases short, with 16 bases between. The CDR3 runs 15 residues. CDR1 and CDR2 from the germline V gene are MNHEY and SVGAGI. CDR3 residues: CASSYSRGRSEGYTF. The CDR3 DNA sequence: TGTGCCAGCAGTTACTCGCGGGGGCGATCTGAGGGCTACACCTTC.

CDR3 amino acids: CASSARGTYEQYF. CDR3 sequence (DNA): TGTGCCAGCAGCGCTCGGGGAACCTACGAGCAGTACTTC. The V call is TRBV4-2, the J call TRBJ2-7; D is perhaps TRBD2 (5 bases). Deletions cut 5 bases from V and 2 bases from J, with 10 bases between. Germline CDR1 is LGHNA and CDR2 is YNFKEQ. There are 13 residues in the CDR3.

This clone showed up just a few times. For the CDR3, the DNA is TGTGCCAGCTCACCCGGGGTCGAGCAGTACTTC. Protein sequence: CASSPGVEQYF. The chain combines TRBV18 with TRBJ2-7, with D perhaps matching TRBD2 (5 bases). The CDR3 totals 11 residues. The germline V gene encodes CDR1 KGHSH and CDR2 LQKENI. V was clipped by 3 bases and J by 6 bases, with 6 bases between them.

The rearrangement uses TRBV7-2 and TRBJ1-2; TRBD1 matches 8 bases. After removal of 5 bases from V and 4 bases from J, the junction contained 6 bases not matched to a gene. CDR3 length: 14 amino acids. Germline V gene data show CDR1 as SGHTA and CDR2 as FQGNSA. The CDR3 loop is CASSPTGVVYGYTF. Written as DNA, the CDR3 is TGTGCCAGCAGCCCGACAGGGGTGGTCTATGGCTACACCTTC.

The chain recombines TRBV7-8 with TRBJ1-3; a possible D gene is TRBD1 (6 bases). Germline lookup yields CDR1 SGHVS and CDR2 FQNEAQ. V was clipped by 1 base and J by 0 bases, with 10 bases between them. CDR3 length: 16 residues. CDR3 DNA: TGTGCCAGCAGCTTAGTTGGGGGCCTCTCTGGAAACACCATATATTTT. As protein: CASSLVGGLSGNTIYF.

CDR3: CASSEFDRMVLDGYTF. CDR3 sequence (DNA): TGTGCCAGCAGTGAATTTGACAGGATGGTGTTAGATGGCTACACCTTC. The chain recombines TRBV25-1 with TRBJ1-2; perhaps TRBD1 as D (6 bases). This CDR3 is 16 amino acids long. Germline V gene data show CDR1 as MGHDK and CDR2 as SYGVNS. V was pared by 1 base and J by 6 bases, with 18 bases between.

The rearrangement joins TRBV29-1 to TRBJ2-5; TRBD2 agrees at 13 bases. CDR1 and CDR2 from the germline V gene are SQVTM and ANQGSEA. The CDR3 has 15 amino acids. The J segment lost 5 bases and the V segment lost 6 bases, leaving 9 bases of the junction unmatched. The CDR3, as DNA: TGCAGCGTCCACGGACTAGCGGGAGTTAGCGAGACCCAGTACTTC. This encodes CSVHGLAGVSETQYF.

The chain couples TRBV6-5 to TRBJ1-1, with D possibly TRBD1 on 5 matching bases. The CDR3 is 11 residues long. CDR1 and CDR2 from the germline V gene are MNHEY and SVGAGI. Trimming pared 5 bases from V and 9 bases from J, leaving 10 bases between. The CDR3 protein is CASSNQGKAFF. DNA of the CDR3: TGTGCCAGCAGTAACCAGGGAAAAGCTTTCTTT.

The gene calls are TRBV6-5 and TRBJ2-7, with TRBD2 identical over 9 bases. There are 16 residues in the CDR3. V lost 1 base, J lost 7 bases, and 11 bases stayed unmatched. The germline V gene encodes CDR1 MNHEY and CDR2 SVGAGI. The CDR3 sequence: CASSYLEAGGRKEQYF. DNA for the CDR3: TGTGCCAGCAGTTACTTAGAAGCGGGAGGACGGAAGGAGCAGTACTTC.

The chain links TRBV10-3 to TRBJ2-7, with 9 bases matching TRBD2. The V and J ends lost 11 bases and 2 bases, in that order; junction bases with no gene match: 4. CDR3 size: 12 residues. The germline V gene encodes CDR1 ENHRY and CDR2 SYGVKD. CDR3 sequence: CAAAGGTYEQYF. As DNA, the CDR3 is TGTGCCGCAGCGGGGGGTACCTACGAGCAGTACTTC.

The gene calls are TRBV11-2 and TRBJ1-2, with 9 bases that match TRBD1. This CDR3 region has 15 residues. CDR1 SGHAT and CDR2 FQNNGV come from the germline V gene. The J segment lost 2 bases and the V segment lost 5 bases, leaving 6 bases of the junction unmatched. CDR3 region: CASSPRDRVNYGYTF. The CDR3 nucleotides are TGTGCCAGCAGCCCCCGGGACAGGGTGAACTATGGCTACACCTTC.

This clone has just a few counts. This rearrangement joins TRBV24-1 to TRBJ2-3; weak D call: TRBD1 (6 bases). The CDR3 has 13 amino acids. Germline CDR1 and CDR2: KGHDR and SFDVKD. V was cut by 5 bases and J by 6 bases, with 11 bases left in between. Here the CDR3 reads CATSGVRGDTQYF. CDR3 DNA sequence: TGTGCCACCAGTGGCGTGAGGGGGGATACGCAGTATTTT.